This TCR beta chain was obtained from a study of high-grade serous ovarian cancer treatment subgroups. The CDR3 is 16 amino acids. V was trimmed by 0 bases and J by 4 bases, leaving 16 bases between them. Germline CDR1 reads SGHRS; CDR2 reads YFSETQ. Using immunoSEQ multiplex PCR, the repertoire was profiled, and TCRdb retains in-frame clones only, with some absent. The sample carries about 6,600 clones, 79% recorded once. Tumor samples were taken before definitive surgery or chemotherapy. This receptor was identified in a human donor with high-grade serous ovarian cancer. Sequencing was done on a sample of tumor tissue. This chain connects TRBV5-1 to TRBJ2-5; D perhaps matches TRBD2 (5 bases). CDR3 sequence (DNA): TGCGCCAGCAGCTTGGGGGTAGCCGGAGGTATAGAGACCCAGTACTTC. Encoded protein: CASSLGVAGGIETQYF.